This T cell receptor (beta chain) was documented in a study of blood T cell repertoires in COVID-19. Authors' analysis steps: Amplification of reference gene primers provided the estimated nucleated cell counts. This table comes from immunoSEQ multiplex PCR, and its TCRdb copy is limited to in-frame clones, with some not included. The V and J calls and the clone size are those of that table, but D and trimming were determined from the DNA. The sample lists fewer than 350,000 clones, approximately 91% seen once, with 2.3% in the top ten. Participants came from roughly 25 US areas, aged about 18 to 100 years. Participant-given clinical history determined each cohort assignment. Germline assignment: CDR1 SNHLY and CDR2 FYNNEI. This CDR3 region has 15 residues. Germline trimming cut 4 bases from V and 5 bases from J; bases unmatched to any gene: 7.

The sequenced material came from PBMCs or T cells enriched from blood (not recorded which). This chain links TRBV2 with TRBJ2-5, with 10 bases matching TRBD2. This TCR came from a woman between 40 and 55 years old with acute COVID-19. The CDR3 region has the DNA TGTGCCAGCAGTGCGCTAGCGGGGGTGGGGGAGACCCAGTACTTC. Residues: CASSALAGVGETQYF.